This T cell receptor (beta chain) was obtained from a study of early T cells in non-severe SARS-CoV-2 infection. Looking at the study overall: Sequencing was performed on bulk RNA from unsorted whole blood, leaving chains unpaired.

Individual cDNA molecules received unique molecular identifiers. TCRdb re-derived calls from the 5' RACE reads in MiXCR, one entry per CDR3 protein. Among roughly 43,000 distinct CDR3 sequences, approximately 22% were seen once, and the ten largest hold 4.6%. V was trimmed by 7 bases and J by 3 bases, leaving 13 bases between them. Germline CDR1 MNHEY, CDR2 SVGEGT. This CDR3 is 13 amino acids long. Study-wide points: The VDJdb matching leaned toward anti-spike CD8 responses and overlooked private and CD4 specificities.

As concerns this clonotype: Its antigen is undetermined.

The sequenced sample was whole blood, obtained at baseline. The chain uses TRBV6-2 or TRBV6-3 and TRBJ2-7; D uncertain. This clonotype was obtained from an adult who was a healthcare worker with PCR-confirmed SARS-CoV-2 infection or an uninfected control (not recorded which). CDR3 amino acids: CASNPSDVYEQYF. CDR3 in DNA: TGTGCCAGCAACCCCTCGGACGTCTACGAGCAGTACTTC.